Below, 5 T cell receptor beta chains from the same sample are listed, as sequenced in a study of blood T cell repertoires in COVID-19. Method: immunoSEQ multiplex PCR; TCRdb's copy keeps in-frame clones and lacks some. The repertoire holds roughly 96,000 clones, over 70% seen once, with 4.1% in the top ten. The material sequenced was peripheral blood. The origin of the receptors is a man in his fifties or sixties with acute or convalescent COVID-19.

This clone has just a few counts. The chain is built from TRBV19 and TRBJ1-1, with TRBD1 matching over 7 bases. The CDR3 has 14 residues. V lost 5 bases, J lost 6 bases, and 9 bases stayed unmatched. The germline V gene has CDR1 LNHDA and CDR2 SQIVND (reference sequence). The CDR3 DNA reads TGTGCCAGTAGTGTAGGGACAGCAAGGGCTGAAGCTTTCTTT. Translation gives CASSVGTARAEAFF.

The rearrangement links TRBV7-9 to TRBJ2-5; 11 nucleotides agree with TRBD2. The CDR3 length is 17 residues. Germline values: CDR1 SEHNR, CDR2 FQNEAQ (reference sequence). The junction had 15 bases not matched to a gene; V was cut back by 7 bases and J by 5 bases. CDR3 nucleotide sequence: TGTGCCAGCACCCCATTCACTAGCGGGAGTCTTCTCGAGACCCAGTACTTC. Its protein is CASTPFTSGSLLETQYF.

This sequence joins TRBV11-3 and TRBJ2-1; tentatively, D is TRBD2 (6 bases). Trimming shortened V by 4 bases and J by 8 bases, and 18 bases separated the two germline ends. The CDR3 is made up of 15 amino acids. Germline lookup yields CDR1 SGHNT and CDR2 YENEEA. The CDR3 spells CASSSHGTPEDEQFF. The DNA for the CDR3 is TGTGCCAGCAGCTCACACGGGACTCCTGAGGATGAGCAGTTCTTC.

The chain links TRBV11-3 to TRBJ2-5; 11 bases fit TRBD1. V lost 1 base and J lost 5; bases outside the gene matches: 6. The germline gives CDR1 SGHNT, CDR2 YENEEA. The CDR3 runs to 16 residues. CDR3 loop: CASSLVGTGGYETQYF. The CDR3 DNA reads as TGTGCCAGCAGCTTAGTGGGGACAGGGGGATATGAGACCCAGTACTTC.

The chain couples TRBV6-5 to TRBJ1-1, with a tentative D call TRBD1 (6 bases). Germline V CDR1 and CDR2: MNHEY, SVGAGI. Trimming took 5 bases from V and 6 from J, leaving 7 bases between them. The CDR3 runs to 11 residues. CDR3 DNA sequence: TGTGCCAGCAGTCACAGGGCTGAAGCTTTCTTT. Protein product: CASSHRAEAFF.